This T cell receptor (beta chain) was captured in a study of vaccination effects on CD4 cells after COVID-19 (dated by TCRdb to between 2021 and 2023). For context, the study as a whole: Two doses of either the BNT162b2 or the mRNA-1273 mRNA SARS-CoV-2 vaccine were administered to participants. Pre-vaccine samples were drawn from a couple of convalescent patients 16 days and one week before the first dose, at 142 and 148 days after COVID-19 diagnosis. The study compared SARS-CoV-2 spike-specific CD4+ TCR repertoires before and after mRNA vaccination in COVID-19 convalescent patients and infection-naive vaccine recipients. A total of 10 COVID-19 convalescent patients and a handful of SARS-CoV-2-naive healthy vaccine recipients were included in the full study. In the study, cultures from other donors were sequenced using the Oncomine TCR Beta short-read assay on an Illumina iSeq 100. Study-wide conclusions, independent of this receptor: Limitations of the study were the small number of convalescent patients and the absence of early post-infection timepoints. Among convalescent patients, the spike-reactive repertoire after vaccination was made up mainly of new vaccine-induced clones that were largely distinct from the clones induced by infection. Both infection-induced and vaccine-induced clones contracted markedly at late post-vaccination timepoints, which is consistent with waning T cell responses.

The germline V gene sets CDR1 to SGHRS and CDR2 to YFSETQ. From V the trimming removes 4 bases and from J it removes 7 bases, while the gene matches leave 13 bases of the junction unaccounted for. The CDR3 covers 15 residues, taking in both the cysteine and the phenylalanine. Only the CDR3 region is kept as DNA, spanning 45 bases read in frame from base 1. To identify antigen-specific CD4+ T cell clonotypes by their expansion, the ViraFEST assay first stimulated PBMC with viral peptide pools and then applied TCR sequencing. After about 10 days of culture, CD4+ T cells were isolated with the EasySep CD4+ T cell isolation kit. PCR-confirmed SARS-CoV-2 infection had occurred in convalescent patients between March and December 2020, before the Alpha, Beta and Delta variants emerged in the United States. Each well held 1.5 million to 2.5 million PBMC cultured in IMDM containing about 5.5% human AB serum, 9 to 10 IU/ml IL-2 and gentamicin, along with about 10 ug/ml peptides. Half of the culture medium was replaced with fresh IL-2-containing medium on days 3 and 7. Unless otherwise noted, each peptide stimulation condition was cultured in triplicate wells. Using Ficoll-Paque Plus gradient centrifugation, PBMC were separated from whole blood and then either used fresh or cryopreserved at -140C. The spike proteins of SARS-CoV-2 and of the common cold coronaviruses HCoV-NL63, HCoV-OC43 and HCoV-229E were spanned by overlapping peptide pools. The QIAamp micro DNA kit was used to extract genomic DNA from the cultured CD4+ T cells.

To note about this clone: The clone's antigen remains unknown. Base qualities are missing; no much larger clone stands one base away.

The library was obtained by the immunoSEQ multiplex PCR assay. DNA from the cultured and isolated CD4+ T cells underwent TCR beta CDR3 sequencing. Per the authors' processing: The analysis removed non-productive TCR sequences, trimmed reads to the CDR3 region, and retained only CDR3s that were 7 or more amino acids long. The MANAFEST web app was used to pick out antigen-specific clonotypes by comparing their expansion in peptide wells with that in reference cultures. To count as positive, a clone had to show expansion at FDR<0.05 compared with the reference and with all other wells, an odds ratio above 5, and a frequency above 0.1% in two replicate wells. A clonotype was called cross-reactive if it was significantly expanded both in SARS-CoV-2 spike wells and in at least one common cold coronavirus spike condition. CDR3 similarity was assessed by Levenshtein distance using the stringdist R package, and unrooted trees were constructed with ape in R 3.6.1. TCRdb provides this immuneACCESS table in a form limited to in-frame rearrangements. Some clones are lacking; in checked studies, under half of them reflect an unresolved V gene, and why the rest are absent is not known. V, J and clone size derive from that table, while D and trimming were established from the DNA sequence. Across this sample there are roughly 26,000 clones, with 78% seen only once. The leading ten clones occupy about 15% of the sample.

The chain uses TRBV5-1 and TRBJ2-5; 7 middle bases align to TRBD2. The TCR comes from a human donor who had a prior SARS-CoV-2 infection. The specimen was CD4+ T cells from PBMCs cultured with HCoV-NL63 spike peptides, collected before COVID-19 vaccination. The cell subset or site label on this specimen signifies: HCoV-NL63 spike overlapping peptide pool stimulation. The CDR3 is CASSGGNVGGWTQYF. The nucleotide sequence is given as TGCGCCAGCAGCGGGGGGAATGTCGGGGGGTGGACCCAGTACTTC.